A single sample is the source of the 32 T cell receptor beta chains below, sequenced in a study of OX40 agonist ivuxolimab in advanced cancers. Assay used: immunoSEQ multiplex PCR; TCRdb lists only in-frame clones, some missing. The repertoire has over 45,000 clones, approximately 86% of them found once; the top ten carry about 1%. The sample was CD4+ or CD8+ T cells sorted from blood, taken in a trial of the OX40 agonist ivuxolimab. The receptors here all came from an adult with an advanced solid tumor such as melanoma, head and neck, liver or kidney cancer.

This chain joins TRBV13 and TRBJ2-1; 10 positions agree with TRBD1. This CDR3 spans 15 amino acids. Germline V gives CDR1 PRHDT, CDR2 FYEKMQ (reference sequence). J was trimmed by 8 bases and V by 5 bases; bases with no gene match: 9. CDR3: CASSESGTGVYEQFF. CDR3 DNA sequence: TGTGCCAGCAGCGAATCCGGGACAGGGGTTTATGAGCAGTTCTTC.

This clone was observed a single time. The V call is TRBV11-1, the J call TRBJ2-1; D not resolved. Germline V lookup: CDR1 SGHAT, CDR2 FQDESV (reference sequence). CDR3 length: 16 residues. Trimming pared 1 base from V and 2 bases from J, leaving 12 bases between. The CDR3 DNA reads TGTGCCAGCAGCTTAGATCCCCATGCAACCTACAATGAGCAGTTCTTC. Translating it yields CASSLDPHATYNEQFF.

CDR3 in amino acids: CASSGGTSNSPLHF. CDR3 bases: TGTGCCAGCTCAGGTGGGACAAGCAATTCACCCCTCCACTTT. This sequence joins TRBV18 and TRBJ1-6, with D possibly being TRBD1 (6 bases). Germline V gives CDR1 KGHSH, CDR2 LQKENI. V was shortened by 5 bases and J by 7 bases, with 12 bases between the two germline ends. This CDR3 has 14 amino acids.

The V call is TRBV29-1, the J call TRBJ2-7; TRBD1 matches at 7 bases. Germline trimming cut 5 bases from V and 1 base from J; bases unmatched to any gene: 2. This CDR3 has 12 amino acids. Germline V gene lookup returns CDR1 SQVTM and CDR2 ANQGSEA. The DNA of the CDR3 is TGCAGCGTTAACAGGGGTTCCTACGAGCAGTACTTC. Translated: CSVNRGSYEQYF.

The chain links TRBV5-6 to TRBJ2-3, with TRBD2 matching 9 bases. This CDR3 is 17 amino acids long. Per the germline V gene, CDR1 is SGHDT and CDR2 is YYEEEE. V trimming: 2 bases; J trimming: 2 bases; junction bases outside the gene matches: 9. Here the CDR3 reads CASSFDNSGGPTDTQYF. The CDR3 nucleotides are TGTGCCAGCAGCTTCGACAACAGCGGGGGGCCCACAGATACGCAGTATTTT. The variable domain in full, with the rest retrieved from reference TRBV5-6 and TRBJ2-3, is DAGVTQSPTHLIKTRGQQVTLRCSPKSGHDTVSWYQQALGQGPQFIFQYYEEEERQRGNFPDRFSGHQFPNYSSELNVNALLLGDSALYLCASSFDNSGGPTDTQYFGPGTRLTVL.

The V call is TRBV7-2, the J call TRBJ1-3, with D possibly matching TRBD1 (6 bases). The ends were cut back, 1 base at V and 0 bases at J, with 7 bases in the middle. This CDR3 region has 15 residues. Germline values: CDR1 SGHTA, CDR2 FQGNSA. CDR3 region: CASSLGDTSGNTIYF. The CDR3 region has the DNA TGTGCCAGCAGCTTAGGGGACACCTCTGGAAACACCATATATTTT. Full variable domain (rest looked up from reference TRBV7-2 and TRBJ1-3): GAGVSQSPSNKVTEKGKDVELRCDPISGHTALYWYRQSLGQGLEFLIYFQGNSAPDKSGLPSDRFSAERTGGSVSTLTIQRTQQEDSAVYLCASSLGDTSGNTIYFGEGSWLTVV.

This chain links TRBV5-6 with TRBJ1-3; no reliable D call. Trimming took off 1 base at V and 4 bases at J, with 12 bases between the two ends. Germline CDR1 SGHDT, CDR2 YYEEEE. This CDR3 contains 15 residues. The CDR3 nucleotides are TGTGCCAGCAGCTTGATCACCTTGGGGGGAAACACCATATATTTT. As protein: CASSLITLGGNTIYF.

This clone has more than one count but fewer than ten. The chain joins TRBV29-1 to TRBJ2-3; D gene unclear. Germline values: CDR1 SQVTM, CDR2 ANQGSEA. The CDR3 has 14 amino acids. V gave up 6 bases and J gave up 4 bases, with 17 bases separating them. The CDR3 spells CSVVVRRGADTQYF. CDR3 DNA: TGCAGCGTCGTAGTGCGGCGTGGCGCAGATACGCAGTATTTT.

This chain uses TRBV5-6 with TRBJ1-2; TRBD1 matches 9 bases. CDR1 SGHDT and CDR2 YYEEEE come from the germline V gene. The V segment lost 7 bases and the J segment 2 bases; nucleotides outside the gene matches: 6. The CDR3 has 14 amino acids. The CDR3 region has the DNA TGTGCCAGCCAGGGACAGGGACAGAACTATGGCTACACCTTC. Translating it yields CASQGQGQNYGYTF.

This chain connects TRBV6-5 to TRBJ1-6; D is unresolved. Deletions cut 4 bases from V and 13 bases from J, with 17 bases between. Germline CDR1 reads MNHEY; CDR2 reads SVGAGI. The CDR3 has 14 residues. The CDR3 protein is CASSSSYQTRPLHF. The CDR3 nucleotides read TGTGCCAGCAGTTCCTCATACCAGACAAGGCCCCTCCACTTT.

This rearrangement joins TRBV7-3 to TRBJ1-1; TRBD1 might be the D (6 bases). CDR1 is SGHTA, CDR2 FQGTGA, per germline. The V and J ends lost 2 bases and 3 bases respectively, with 7 bases between them. The CDR3 runs to 13 residues. DNA for the CDR3: TGTGCCAGCAGCTTAGCAGGGGACACTGAAGCTTTCTTT. Translation gives CASSLAGDTEAFF.

The CDR3 loop is CASSVGDRGKAYEQYF. CDR3 DNA: TGTGCCAGCAGCGTAGGCGACAGGGGGAAGGCCTACGAGCAGTACTTC. The chain joins TRBV9 to TRBJ2-7, with 9 bases fitting TRBD1. The ends lost 0 bases at V and 2 bases at J; junction bases unmatched: 6. Germline V gene sequence: CDR1 SGDLS, CDR2 YYNGEE. The CDR3 has 16 residues.

The CDR3 protein is CASSLVSGGTEAFF. In DNA form, the CDR3 reads TGTGCCAGCAGCTTAGTGTCAGGGGGCACTGAAGCTTTCTTT. V is TRBV11-2 and J is TRBJ1-1; TRBD1 agrees at 7 bases. This CDR3 contains 14 residues. CDR1 SGHAT and CDR2 FQNNGV come from the germline V gene. The J segment lost 4 bases and the V segment lost 1 base, leaving 3 bases of the junction unmatched.

This chain connects TRBV6-5 to TRBJ2-3, with 9 bases aligning to TRBD1. The germline V gene has CDR1 MNHEY and CDR2 SVGAGI. CDR3 size: 16 residues. J was trimmed by 2 bases and V by 4 bases; bases with no gene match: 7. CDR3 in amino acids: CASSLGTGTLTDTQYF. CDR3 nucleotides: TGTGCCAGCAGTTTAGGGACAGGGACCCTCACAGATACGCAGTATTTT.

The chain couples TRBV18 to TRBJ2-5, with a tentative D call TRBD1 (5 bases). V lost 3 bases, J lost 2 bases, and 13 bases lay in between. The germline CDR1 and CDR2 sequences are KGHSH and LQKENI. This CDR3 region has 15 residues. CDR3 sequence: CASSPRTPGQETQYF. In DNA, the CDR3 is TGTGCCAGCTCACCGCGGACACCCGGGCAAGAGACCCAGTACTTC.

The chain carries TRBV11-3 and TRBJ2-7; no reliable D call. The ends were cut back, 5 bases at V and 3 bases at J, with 11 bases in the middle. This CDR3 has 13 amino acids. Per the germline V gene, CDR1 is SGHNT and CDR2 is YENEEA. The chain's CDR3 is CASSATQNYEQYF. CDR3 nucleotide sequence: TGTGCCAGCAGCGCGACACAGAACTACGAGCAGTACTTC.

CDR3: CASRDQGGPGNTEAFF. Here the CDR3 DNA reads TGTGCCAGCAGGGATCAGGGAGGCCCGGGAAACACTGAAGCTTTCTTT. The chain links TRBV6-6 to TRBJ1-1, with D perhaps matching TRBD1 (5 bases). The CDR3 consists of 16 residues. Trimming cost V 6 bases and J 2 bases, with 19 bases left between them. Germline V gives CDR1 MNHNY, CDR2 SVGAGI (reference sequence).

The chain carries TRBV19 and TRBJ2-5; TRBD1 matches at 11 bases. Germline V gene lookup returns CDR1 LNHDA and CDR2 SQIVND (reference sequence). This CDR3 region has 14 residues. The junction had 6 bases not matched to a gene; V was cut back by 5 bases and J by 7 bases. CDR3 coding DNA: TGTGCCAGTAGTTCGGACAGGGGGCACAGGACCCAGTACTTC. It translates to CASSSDRGHRTQYF.

This clone occurred once. The gene calls are TRBV27 and TRBJ2-7, with 9 bases lining up with TRBD2. V was pared by 4 bases and J by 2 bases, with 6 bases of the junction left unmatched. The germline gives CDR1 MNHEY, CDR2 SMNVEV (reference sequence). The CDR3 runs 15 residues. CDR3 protein: CASSSPKRGAYEQYF. The CDR3 bases are TGTGCCAGCAGTTCCCCCAAGCGGGGGGCCTACGAGCAGTACTTC.

The CDR3, as DNA: TGCGCCAGCAGCTGGGAACGACAGGGTGGCACTGAAGCTTTCTTT. Protein sequence: CASSWERQGGTEAFF. The chain uses TRBV5-1 and TRBJ1-1; 7 nucleotides match TRBD1. Trimming cost V 3 bases and J 4 bases; bases outside gene matches: 9. Germline lookup yields CDR1 SGHRS and CDR2 YFSETQ. CDR3 length equals 15 residues. Using reference TRBV5-1 and TRBJ1-1 for the parts outside the CDR3, the full variable domain is KAGVTQTPRYLIKTRGQQVTLSCSPISGHRSVSWYQQTPGQGLQFLFEYFSETQRNKGNFPGRFSGRQFSNSRSEMNVSTLELGDSALYLCASSWERQGGTEAFFGQGTRLTVV.

V is TRBV12-5 and J is TRBJ1-3; weak D call: TRBD1 (5 bases). Germline CDR1 LGHNT, CDR2 FRNRAP. The CDR3 length is 16 residues. Trimming left V 1 base short and J 0 bases short, with 10 bases between. The CDR3 nucleotides read TGTGCTAGTGGTTTGGGGGACGCCAGCTCTGGAAACACCATATATTTT. Its protein is CASGLGDASSGNTIYF.

Concerning this clone itself: The junction does not match germline at one end; this may be a read error. The chain uses TRBV10-2 and TRBJ1-2, with D perhaps TRBD1 (6 bases). The CDR3 consists of 13 residues. Germline V gene sequence: CDR1 WSHSY, CDR2 SAAADI. CDR3 region: CASSDSGGSSPRF. The CDR3 coding sequence is TGCGCCAGCAGTGATTCGGGGGGCTCGAGCCCCCGTTTC.

This clone occurred once. V and J are TRBV5-6 and TRBJ1-3; a weak D match, TRBD1 (5 bases). The length of the CDR3 is 16 residues. V lost 1 base and J 2 bases, leaving 13 bases between the germline ends. Looked up from germline, CDR1 is SGHDT and CDR2 is YYEEEE. The CDR3 here is CASSLLGLRTGNTIYF. CDR3 DNA: TGTGCCAGCAGCTTGTTGGGGCTAAGAACTGGAAACACCATATATTTT.

This clone is labeled medium-sized. V gene TRBV11-2 combines with J gene TRBJ1-6; D ambiguous. The germline CDR1 and CDR2 sequences are SGHAT and FQNNGV. Trimming cost V 5 bases and J 9 bases, with 14 bases left between them. CDR3 length: 14 residues. The CDR3, as DNA: TGTGCCAGCAGCCGAGACGTGGGTGGTTCACCCCTCCACTTT. Translation gives CASSRDVGGSPLHF.

The chain recombines TRBV10-2 with TRBJ2-6; maybe TRBD1 (5 bases). The V end lost 6 bases, the J end lost 0 bases, and 12 bases lay between the germline ends. CDR3 length: 16 amino acids. In germline, CDR1 is WSHSY, CDR2 SAAADI. CDR3 sequence (DNA): TGCGCCAGCAGCCTAACAGGACCCTCTGGGGCCAACGTCCTGACTTTC. Residues: CASSLTGPSGANVLTF.

This chain uses TRBV6-6 with TRBJ1-2, with TRBD1 as a possible D gene (6 bases). CDR1 MNHNY and CDR2 SVGAGI come from the germline V gene (reference sequence). The CDR3 consists of 14 residues. Trimming removed 2 bases at V and 5 bases at J, with 12 bases between. The CDR3 DNA is TGTGCCAGCAGTTACACGAGGGGGGCTTATGGCTACACCTTC. It specifies CASSYTRGAYGYTF.

The CDR3 spells CASSPLDTNTEAFF. The CDR3 DNA reads TGTGCCAGCTCACCTCTTGACACGAACACTGAAGCTTTCTTT. V usage is TRBV18 and J usage is TRBJ1-1; D gene ambiguous. Germline assignment: CDR1 KGHSH and CDR2 LQKENI. The CDR3 covers 14 residues. The ends were cut back, 3 bases at V and 1 base at J, with 9 bases in the middle.

The rearrangement uses TRBV6-5 and TRBJ2-3; the match to TRBD2 covers 7 bases. Germline CDR1 MNHEY, CDR2 SVGAGI. V dropped 7 bases and J dropped 8; count of bases not matched to a gene: 3. The CDR3 is 11 residues long. The CDR3 loop reads CASTTGGTQYF. The CDR3 nucleotides read TGTGCCAGCACCACGGGGGGTACGCAGTATTTT.

The chain is built from TRBV10-1 and TRBJ2-2, with D possibly matching TRBD2 (7 bases). Germline V gene lookup returns CDR1 WNHNN and CDR2 SYGVQD (reference sequence). This CDR3 region has 13 residues. The V end lost 8 bases, the J end lost 2 bases, and 9 bases lay between the germline ends. DNA for the CDR3: TGCGCCAGCGGGGGGGCTAACACCGGGGAGCTGTTTTTT. Amino acids: CASGGANTGELFF.

This chain joins TRBV6-5 and TRBJ1-2, with D perhaps matching TRBD1 (5 bases). The CDR3 has 14 amino acids. V lost 2 bases and J 4 bases, leaving 11 bases between the germline ends. Germline V lookup: CDR1 MNHEY, CDR2 SVGAGI. DNA of the CDR3: TGTGCCAGCAGTTACGGGGGATCATCCTATGGCTACACCTTC. Its protein is CASSYGGSSYGYTF.

This clone appeared once. This chain joins TRBV7-2 and TRBJ1-2; D unclear. This CDR3 contains 14 residues. V was cut by 5 bases and J by 1 base, with 11 bases left in between. Germline lookup yields CDR1 SGHTA and CDR2 FQGNSA. The CDR3: CASSPRTVNYGYTF. Written as DNA, the CDR3 is TGTGCCAGCAGCCCGCGGACGGTTAACTATGGCTACACCTTC.

V usage is TRBV18 and J usage is TRBJ2-5; D is perhaps TRBD1 (6 bases). There are 14 residues in the CDR3. V was trimmed by 3 bases and J by 3 bases, leaving 11 bases between them. The germline gives CDR1 KGHSH, CDR2 LQKENI. The CDR3 sequence: CASSPTGLKETQYF. CDR3 DNA sequence: TGTGCCAGCTCACCTACAGGGTTGAAAGAGACCCAGTACTTC.